Below are 6 T cell receptor beta chains sequenced from a single sample in a study of blood T cell repertoires in COVID-19. TCRdb keeps only in-frame clones here, not all; method: immunoSEQ multiplex PCR. The sample yields around 190,000 clones, over 75% seen once. Sequences were obtained from peripheral blood. The receptors were gathered from a middle-aged man with COVID-19, enrolled during active disease.

The chain uses TRBV30 and TRBJ1-1; D gene ambiguous. Looked up from germline, CDR1 is GTSNPN and CDR2 is SVGIG (reference sequence). The CDR3 runs 13 residues. The V end lost 0 bases, the J end lost 1 base, and 6 bases lay between the germline ends. As DNA, the CDR3 is TGTGCCTGGAGTGTAGAGGAGAACACTGAAGCTTTCTTT. This codes for CAWSVEENTEAFF.

This chain uses TRBV6-1 with TRBJ1-5; perhaps TRBD1 as D (5 bases). This CDR3 is built from 15 residues. V was clipped by 2 bases and J by 2 bases, with 10 bases between them. Germline CDR1 reads MNHNS; CDR2 reads SASEGT. The CDR3 here is CASSERWGGNQPQHF. The CDR3 DNA reads TGTGCCAGCAGTGAAAGATGGGGCGGCAATCAGCCCCAGCATTTT.

V and J are TRBV7-8 and TRBJ1-2; TRBD1 might be the D (6 bases). V gave up 5 bases and J gave up 4 bases, with 14 bases separating them. The CDR3 runs to 14 residues. The germline V gene encodes CDR1 SGHVS and CDR2 FQNEAQ. Here the CDR3 reads CASSLPGTSYGYTF. Here the CDR3 DNA reads TGTGCCAGCAGCCTCCCCGGGACATCCTATGGCTACACCTTC.

This rearrangement joins TRBV5-4 to TRBJ2-6; 9 bases agree with TRBD2. The V gene's germline CDR1 is SGHNT and CDR2 YYREEE (reference sequence). V gave up 10 bases and J gave up 0 bases; unmatched junction bases: 8. CDR3 length equals 16 residues. CDR3 protein: CASKAGGSSGANVLTF. CDR3 nucleotide sequence: TGTGCCTCCAAAGCGGGGGGTAGCTCTGGGGCCAACGTCCTGACTTTC.

This chain links TRBV4-3 with TRBJ2-1; 9 positions match TRBD2. J was trimmed by 2 bases and V by 2 bases; bases with no gene match: 7. This CDR3 spans 17 amino acids. The V gene's germline CDR1 is LGHNA and CDR2 YSLEER. CDR3 loop: CASSQTAGGVTYNEQFF. DNA for the CDR3: TGCGCCAGCAGCCAAACAGCGGGGGGAGTGACCTACAATGAGCAGTTCTTC.

V usage is TRBV30 and J usage is TRBJ2-3, with D hard to call. The CDR3 is 14 residues long. Germline V lookup: CDR1 GTSNPN, CDR2 SVGIG (reference sequence). V shed 0 bases and J shed 2 bases, with 9 bases lying between them. In DNA form, the CDR3 reads TGTGCCTGGAGTGTATTTTCTTCCACAGATACGCAGTATTTT. Protein product: CAWSVFSSTDTQYF. The full variable domain, completed using reference TRBV30 and TRBJ2-3, is SQTIHQWPATLVQPVGSPLSLECTVEGTSNPNLYWYRQAAGRGLQLLFYSVGIGQISSEVPQNLSASRPQDRQFILSSKKLLLSDSGFYLCAWSVFSSTDTQYFGPGTRLTVL.